These 21 T cell receptor beta chains were all obtained from the same sample, sequenced in a study of T cells in tuberculosis. Method: immunoSEQ multiplex PCR; TCRdb's copy keeps in-frame clones and lacks some. The profile covers about 20,000 clones, with over 75% appearing a single time and roughly 14% taken by the ten largest. The sample was PBMCs. These receptors all stem from a donor under 30 with latent tuberculosis or without tuberculosis infection.

This sequence joins TRBV4-1 and TRBJ2-1, with TRBD1 matching over 7 bases. V gave up 4 bases and J gave up 4 bases; unmatched junction bases: 13. From germline, CDR1 is MGHRA and CDR2 YSYEKL. The CDR3 length is 17 residues. The CDR3 DNA sequence: TGCGCCAGCAGCCGCCAGGGGGAGACAGCCGATTACAATGAGCAGTTCTTC. As protein: CASSRQGETADYNEQFF.

V usage is TRBV2 and J usage is TRBJ2-3, with 8 bases lining up with TRBD2. Germline V lookup: CDR1 SNHLY, CDR2 FYNNEI. V shed 5 bases, J shed 0 bases, and the junction held 7 bases outside the gene matches. This CDR3 spans 16 amino acids. CDR3 loop: CASSYSGDLSTDTQYF. CDR3 nucleotides: TGTGCCAGCAGTTATAGCGGGGACCTAAGCACAGATACGCAGTATTTT.

V and J are TRBV4-1 and TRBJ1-2, with TRBD1 as a possible D gene (5 bases). CDR1 MGHRA and CDR2 YSYEKL come from the germline V gene. There are 14 residues in the CDR3. Between the trimmed V and J ends, which lost 2 bases and 4 bases, there was a span of 11 bases. CDR3 loop: CASSQPDSIYGYTF. The CDR3 DNA is TGCGCCAGCAGCCAACCAGACAGTATCTATGGCTACACCTTC.

The CDR3 is CASSLCCGASYEQYF. CDR3 in DNA: TGTGCCAGCAGTTTATGTTGCGGGGCTTCCTACGAGCAGTACTTC. The rearrangement joins TRBV27 to TRBJ2-7; tentatively, D is TRBD2 (6 bases). V lost 1 base and J 1 base, leaving 11 bases between the germline ends. Germline V gene data show CDR1 as MNHEY and CDR2 as SMNVEV (reference sequence). There are 15 residues in the CDR3.

The rearrangement joins TRBV19 to TRBJ1-2, with 11 bases identical to TRBD1. The ends lost 3 bases at V and 2 bases at J; junction bases unmatched: 8. This CDR3 contains 17 residues. CDR1 is LNHDA, CDR2 SQIVND, per germline (reference sequence). CDR3 sequence reads: CASSIRTGGTANYGYTF. The CDR3 region has the DNA TGTGCCAGTAGTATTCGGACAGGGGGCACAGCCAACTATGGCTACACCTTC.

This clone was seen a single time. The chain couples TRBV30 to TRBJ1-1; D remains unclear. The CDR3 consists of 12 residues. V was pared by 4 bases and J by 7 bases, with 13 bases between. The germline V gene encodes CDR1 GTSNPN and CDR2 SVGIG (reference sequence). CDR3 DNA: TGTGCCTGGAACCCAAGCGCGCATGAAGCTTTCTTT. Its translation: CAWNPSAHEAFF.

This clone was seen a handful of times. The chain has TRBV9 and TRBJ1-6, with unresolved D. Germline values: CDR1 SGDLS, CDR2 YYNGEE. Trimming shortened V by 0 bases and J by 4 bases, and 5 bases separated the two germline ends. This CDR3 has 14 amino acids. The CDR3 reads CASSVAGYNSPLHF. The CDR3 DNA is TGTGCCAGCAGCGTAGCGGGGTATAATTCACCCCTCCACTTT.

J is TRBJ1-2 and V is TRBV18; possible D gene TRBD1, 5 bases. There are 14 residues in the CDR3. The ends were cut back, 3 bases at V and 4 bases at J, with 12 bases in the middle. Germline assignment: CDR1 KGHSH and CDR2 LQKENI. Written as DNA, the CDR3 is TGTGCCAGCTCACCCCCATGGGGGGGCTATGGCTACACCTTC. This codes for CASSPPWGGYGYTF.

The J gene is TRBJ1-1, the V gene TRBV7-3, with no clear D. Germline loops: CDR1 SGHTA, CDR2 FQGTGA. The CDR3 runs to 13 residues. Trimming cost V 3 bases and J 1 base, with 6 bases left between them. CDR3 sequence reads: CASSFTGNTEAFF. CDR3 sequence (DNA): TGTGCCAGCAGCTTCACCGGGAACACTGAAGCTTTCTTT.

The rearrangement joins TRBV19 to TRBJ2-5; TRBD2 might be the D (5 bases). The CDR3 is 16 residues long. Germline-derived CDR1 and CDR2 are LNHDA and SQIVND (reference sequence). With 6 bases removed from V and 1 base from J, the gap between germline ends came to 18 bases. DNA for the CDR3: TGTGCCAGTAGCGCTCGGCGCGGGCGAGTCCAAGAGACCCAGTACTTC. As protein: CASSARRGRVQETQYF.

The chain is built from TRBV5-6 and TRBJ1-2; 7 bases fit TRBD1. J was trimmed by 5 bases and V by 0 bases; bases with no gene match: 1. This CDR3 is built from 13 residues. CDR1 is SGHDT, CDR2 YYEEEE, per germline. CDR3 loop: CASSLDRGYGYTF. The CDR3 nucleotides read TGTGCCAGCAGCTTGGACAGGGGATATGGCTACACCTTC.

CDR3 nucleotide sequence: TGCGCCAGCAGCTTGGTCACCGGGACAGGGAACTATGGCTACACCTTC. It is translated as CASSLVTGTGNYGYTF. This chain links TRBV5-1 with TRBJ1-2; 9 bases agree with TRBD1. The CDR3 has 16 amino acids. J gave up 2 bases and V 0 bases, and 5 bases lay outside the gene matches. Per the germline V gene, CDR1 is SGHRS and CDR2 is YFSETQ.

V is TRBV30 and J is TRBJ2-1; 9 nucleotides match TRBD2. Trimming at V came to 5 bases and at J to 3 bases, leaving 5 bases not matched to a gene. This CDR3 has 14 amino acids. Per germline, CDR1 GTSNPN and CDR2 SVGIG (reference sequence). This CDR3 reads CAWGSSGNYNEQFF. DNA of the CDR3: TGTGCCTGGGGATCTAGCGGGAACTACAATGAGCAGTTCTTC.

This chain connects TRBV5-4 to TRBJ2-7; possible D gene TRBD2, 6 bases. V dropped 4 bases and J dropped 4 bases, with 15 bases sitting between them. The CDR3 spans 14 residues. Germline V gene data show CDR1 as SGHNT and CDR2 as YYREEE (reference sequence). The DNA for the CDR3 is TGTGCCAGCAGCCAACCCGCGGAGGGTTACGAGCAGTACTTC. Translation: CASSQPAEGYEQYF.

The V call is TRBV5-1, the J call TRBJ2-7, with unresolved D. CDR1 and CDR2 from the germline V gene are SGHRS and YFSETQ. The length of the CDR3 is 15 residues. V lost 0 bases to trimming and J lost 2 bases, with 12 bases between them. The CDR3 coding sequence is TGCGCCAGCAGCTTGGACGGGTCAAGCCCCTACGAGCAGTACTTC. Translated, it gives CASSLDGSSPYEQYF.

This CDR3 reads CASSPSGGGPYEQYF. In nucleotides, the CDR3 is TGTGCCAGCAGCCCTAGCGGGGGGGGACCCTACGAGCAGTACTTC. V usage is TRBV28 and J usage is TRBJ2-7; 12 bases map to TRBD2. The V segment lost 6 bases and the J segment 2 bases; nucleotides outside the gene matches: 5. CDR1 MDHEN and CDR2 SYDVKM come from the germline V gene. The CDR3 extends over 15 amino acids.

CDR3 sequence reads: CASSVGRPDTQYF. DNA for the CDR3: TGTGCCAGCTCCGTTGGCCGCCCAGATACGCAGTATTTT. The chain employs TRBV27 and TRBJ2-3; D is unclear. Germline lookup yields CDR1 MNHEY and CDR2 SMNVEV (reference sequence). The CDR3 totals 13 residues. Trimming left V 8 bases short and J 4 bases short, with 13 bases between.

The genes are TRBV5-4 and TRBJ2-7, with TRBD2 matching 8 bases. The CDR3 extends over 17 amino acids. V trimming: 0 bases; J trimming: 0 bases; junction bases outside the gene matches: 8. In germline, CDR1 is SGHNT, CDR2 YYREEE (reference sequence). In DNA, the CDR3 is TGTGCCAGCAGCTTGGGGGGTAGCGGGGTGAGCTCCTACGAGCAGTACTTC. This encodes CASSLGGSGVSSYEQYF.

V usage is TRBV7-2 and J usage is TRBJ1-6; tentative D call: TRBD1 (6 bases). This CDR3 spans 15 amino acids. CDR1 is SGHTA, CDR2 FQGNSA, per germline. The V end lost 3 bases, the J end lost 7 bases, and 13 bases lay between the germline ends. The CDR3 spells CASSLDRARNSPLHF. DNA of the CDR3: TGTGCCAGCAGCTTGGACAGAGCTAGAAATTCACCCCTCCACTTT.

J is TRBJ1-2 and V is TRBV5-1, with D possibly TRBD1 on 5 matching bases. Germline V gene data show CDR1 as SGHRS and CDR2 as YFSETQ. The CDR3 extends over 14 amino acids. Trimming pared 7 bases from V and 4 bases from J, leaving 17 bases between. CDR3: CASREGRGSYGYTF. The CDR3 bases are TGCGCCAGCCGAGAAGGGCGGGGGAGCTATGGCTACACCTTC.

The chain has TRBV2 and TRBJ2-7; TRBD1 matches at 12 bases. The germline CDR1 and CDR2 sequences are SNHLY and FYNNEI. J was trimmed by 5 bases and V by 4 bases; bases with no gene match: 12. The CDR3 runs to 17 residues. In DNA, the CDR3 is TGTGCCAGCAGTGGAGGGACAGGGGGCATCCCAACGAACGAGCAGTACTTC. It codes for CASSGGTGGIPTNEQYF.